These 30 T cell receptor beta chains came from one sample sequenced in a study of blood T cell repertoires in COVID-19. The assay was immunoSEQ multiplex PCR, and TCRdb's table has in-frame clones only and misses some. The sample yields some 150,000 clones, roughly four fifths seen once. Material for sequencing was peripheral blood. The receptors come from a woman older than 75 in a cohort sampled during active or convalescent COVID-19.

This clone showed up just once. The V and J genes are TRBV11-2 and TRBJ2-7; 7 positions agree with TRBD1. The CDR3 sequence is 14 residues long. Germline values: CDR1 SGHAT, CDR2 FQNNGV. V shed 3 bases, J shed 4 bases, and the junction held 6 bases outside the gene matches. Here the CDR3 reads CASSFLSQGYEQYF. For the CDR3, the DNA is TGTGCCAGCAGCTTCCTTTCACAGGGGTACGAGCAGTACTTC.

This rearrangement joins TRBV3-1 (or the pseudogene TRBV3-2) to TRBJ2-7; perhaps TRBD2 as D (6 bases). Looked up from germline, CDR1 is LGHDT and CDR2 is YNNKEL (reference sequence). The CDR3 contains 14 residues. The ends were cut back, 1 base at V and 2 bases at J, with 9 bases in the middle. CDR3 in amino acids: CASSQGGGTYEQYV. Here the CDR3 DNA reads TGTGCCAGCAGCCAAGGGGGCGGGACCTACGAGCAGTACGTC.

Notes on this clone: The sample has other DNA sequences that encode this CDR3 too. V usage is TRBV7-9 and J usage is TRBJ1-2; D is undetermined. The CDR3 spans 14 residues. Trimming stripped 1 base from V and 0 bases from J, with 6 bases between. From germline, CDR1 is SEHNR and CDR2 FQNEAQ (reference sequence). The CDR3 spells CASSLGTANYGYTF. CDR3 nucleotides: TGTGCCAGCAGCTTAGGTACAGCTAACTATGGCTACACCTTC.

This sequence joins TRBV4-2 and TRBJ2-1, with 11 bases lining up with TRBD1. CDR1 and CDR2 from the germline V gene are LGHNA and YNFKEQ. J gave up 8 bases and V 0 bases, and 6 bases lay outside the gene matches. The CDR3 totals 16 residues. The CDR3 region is CASSQEAGQGGDEQFF. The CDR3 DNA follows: TGTGCCAGCAGCCAAGAAGCGGGACAGGGGGGGGATGAGCAGTTCTTC.

CDR3 DNA: TGTGCCAGCAGTGAAGTCGGCGGACTAGCGAGCGATACGCAGTATTTT. Translating it yields CASSEVGGLASDTQYF. This chain uses TRBV6-1 with TRBJ2-3, with 9 bases lining up with TRBD2. The CDR3 runs 16 residues. V trimming: 1 base; J trimming: 6 bases; junction bases outside the gene matches: 8. Germline CDR1 MNHNS, CDR2 SASEGT.

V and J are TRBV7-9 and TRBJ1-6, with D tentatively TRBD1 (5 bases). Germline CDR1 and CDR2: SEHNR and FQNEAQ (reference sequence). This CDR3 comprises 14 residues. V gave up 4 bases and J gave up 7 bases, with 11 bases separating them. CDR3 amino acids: CASSSGGWNSPLHF. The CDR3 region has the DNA TGTGCCAGCAGCTCGGGGGGTTGGAATTCACCCCTCCACTTT. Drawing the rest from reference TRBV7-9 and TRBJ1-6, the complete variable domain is DTGVSQNPRHKITKRGQNVTFRCDPISEHNRLYWYRQTLGQGPEFLTYFQNEAQLEKSRLLSDRFSAERPKGSFSTLEIQRTEQGDSAMYLCASSSGGWNSPLHFGNGTRLTVT.

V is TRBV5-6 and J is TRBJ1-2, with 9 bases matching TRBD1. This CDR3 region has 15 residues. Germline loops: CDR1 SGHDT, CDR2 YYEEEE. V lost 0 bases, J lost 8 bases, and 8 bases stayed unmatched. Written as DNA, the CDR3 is TGTGCCAGCAGCTTGGTGGGGACAGGGAGGTTCGGCTACACCTTC. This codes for CASSLVGTGRFGYTF.

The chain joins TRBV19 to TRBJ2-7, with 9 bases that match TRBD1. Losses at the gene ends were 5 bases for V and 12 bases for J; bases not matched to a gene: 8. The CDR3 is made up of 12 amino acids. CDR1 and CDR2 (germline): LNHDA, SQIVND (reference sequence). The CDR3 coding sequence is TGTGCCAGTAGTCTGGGACAGGGAACGGTGTACTTC. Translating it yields CASSLGQGTVYF.

The CDR3 reads CASSPGQATNTEAFF. For the CDR3, the DNA is TGTGCCAGCAGCCCGGGACAGGCGACGAACACTGAAGCTTTCTTT. The chain recombines TRBV7-3 with TRBJ1-1, with 8 bases matching TRBD1. The V and J ends lost 5 bases and 1 base, in that order; junction bases with no gene match: 6. The CDR3 length is 15 residues. Germline CDR1 reads SGHTA; CDR2 reads FQGTGA.

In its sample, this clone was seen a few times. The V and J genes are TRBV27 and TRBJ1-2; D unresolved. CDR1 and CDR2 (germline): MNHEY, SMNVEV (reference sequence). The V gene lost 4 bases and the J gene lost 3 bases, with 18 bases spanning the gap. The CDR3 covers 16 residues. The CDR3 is CASSSALGSYHYGYTF. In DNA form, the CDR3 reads TGTGCCAGCAGTTCCGCACTAGGGTCGTACCACTATGGCTACACCTTC.

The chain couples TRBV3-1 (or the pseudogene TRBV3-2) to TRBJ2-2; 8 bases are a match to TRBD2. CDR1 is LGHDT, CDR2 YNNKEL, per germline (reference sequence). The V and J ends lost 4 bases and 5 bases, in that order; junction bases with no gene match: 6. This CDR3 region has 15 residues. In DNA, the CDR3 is TGTGCCAGCAGCCGGCGGGGGGCAGGGACCGGGGAGCTGTTTTTT. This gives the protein CASSRRGAGTGELFF.

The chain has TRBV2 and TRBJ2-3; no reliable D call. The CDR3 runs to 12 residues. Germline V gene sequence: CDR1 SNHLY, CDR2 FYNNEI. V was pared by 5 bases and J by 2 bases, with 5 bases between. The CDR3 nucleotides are TGTGCCAGCAGTCCAGACACAGATACGCAGTATTTT. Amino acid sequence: CASSPDTDTQYF.

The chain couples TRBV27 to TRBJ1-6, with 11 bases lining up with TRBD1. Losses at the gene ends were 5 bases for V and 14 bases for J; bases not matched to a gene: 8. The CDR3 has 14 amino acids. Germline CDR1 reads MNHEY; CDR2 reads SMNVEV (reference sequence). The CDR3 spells CASSPGQGARTLHF. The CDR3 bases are TGTGCCAGCAGTCCTGGACAGGGGGCAAGAACCCTCCACTTT.

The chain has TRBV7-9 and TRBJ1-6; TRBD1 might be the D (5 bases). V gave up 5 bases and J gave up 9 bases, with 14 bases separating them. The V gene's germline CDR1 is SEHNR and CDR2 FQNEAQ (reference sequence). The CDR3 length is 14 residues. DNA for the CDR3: TGTGCCAGCAGCCGCATCCGGGGGGGTTCACCCCTCCACTTT. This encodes CASSRIRGGSPLHF.

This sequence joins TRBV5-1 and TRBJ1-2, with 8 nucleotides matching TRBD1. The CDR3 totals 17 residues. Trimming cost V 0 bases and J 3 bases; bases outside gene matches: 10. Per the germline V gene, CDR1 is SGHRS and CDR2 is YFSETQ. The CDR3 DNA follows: TGCGCCAGCAGCTTGGCCCAGACAGGGGTCGGGTACTATGGCTACACCTTC. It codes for CASSLAQTGVGYYGYTF.

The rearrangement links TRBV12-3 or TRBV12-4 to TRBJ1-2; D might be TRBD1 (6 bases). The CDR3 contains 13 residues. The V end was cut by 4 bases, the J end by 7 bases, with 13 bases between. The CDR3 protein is CASSSNRAGGYTF. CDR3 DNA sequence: TGTGCCAGCAGTTCGAACAGGGCCGGTGGCTACACCTTC.

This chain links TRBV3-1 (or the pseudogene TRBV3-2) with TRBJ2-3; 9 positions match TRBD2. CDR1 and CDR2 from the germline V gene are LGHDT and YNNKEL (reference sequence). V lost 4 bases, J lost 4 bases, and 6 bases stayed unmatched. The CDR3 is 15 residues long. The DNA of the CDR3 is TGTGCCAGCAGCCCCCTGCGGGGGGGTCCAGATACGCAGTATTTT. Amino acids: CASSPLRGGPDTQYF.

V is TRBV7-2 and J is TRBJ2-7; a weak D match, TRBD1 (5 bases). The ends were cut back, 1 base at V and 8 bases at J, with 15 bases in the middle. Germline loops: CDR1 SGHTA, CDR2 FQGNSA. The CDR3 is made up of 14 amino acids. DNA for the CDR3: TGTGCCAGCAGCTTAGATAGGACAACAAGTAAGCAGTACTTC. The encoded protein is CASSLDRTTSKQYF.

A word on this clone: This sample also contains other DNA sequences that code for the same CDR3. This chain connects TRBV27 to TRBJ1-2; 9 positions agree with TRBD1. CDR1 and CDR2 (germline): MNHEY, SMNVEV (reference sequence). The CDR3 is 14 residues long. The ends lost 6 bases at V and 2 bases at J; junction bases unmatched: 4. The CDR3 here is CASRRTGANYGYTF. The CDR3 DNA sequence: TGTGCCAGCAGAAGGACAGGGGCAAACTATGGCTACACCTTC.

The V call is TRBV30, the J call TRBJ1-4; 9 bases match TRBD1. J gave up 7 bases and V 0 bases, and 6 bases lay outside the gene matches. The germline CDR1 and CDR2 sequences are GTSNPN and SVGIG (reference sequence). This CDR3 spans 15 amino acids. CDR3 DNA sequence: TGTGCCTGGAGTGTAGGGACAGGGAGCTCTGAAAAACTGTTTTTT. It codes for CAWSVGTGSSEKLFF.

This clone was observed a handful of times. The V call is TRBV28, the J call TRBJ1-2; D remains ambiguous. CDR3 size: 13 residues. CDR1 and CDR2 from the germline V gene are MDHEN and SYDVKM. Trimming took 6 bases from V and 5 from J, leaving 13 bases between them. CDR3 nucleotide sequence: TGTGCCAGCAGCCCCCTAGGTTTATATGGCTACACCTTC. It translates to CASSPLGLYGYTF.

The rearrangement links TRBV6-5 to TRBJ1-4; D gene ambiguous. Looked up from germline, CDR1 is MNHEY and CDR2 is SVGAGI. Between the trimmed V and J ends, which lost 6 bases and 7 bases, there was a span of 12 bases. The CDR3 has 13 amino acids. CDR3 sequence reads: CASRSIEAEKLFF. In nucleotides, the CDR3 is TGTGCCAGCAGGTCAATTGAGGCTGAAAAACTGTTTTTT.

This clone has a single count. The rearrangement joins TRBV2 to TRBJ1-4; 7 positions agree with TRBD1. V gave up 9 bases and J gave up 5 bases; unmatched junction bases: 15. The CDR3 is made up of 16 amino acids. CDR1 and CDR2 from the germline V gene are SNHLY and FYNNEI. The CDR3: CASYSTAGTENEKLFF. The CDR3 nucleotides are TGTGCCAGTTACAGCACCGCCGGGACAGAAAATGAAAAACTGTTTTTT.

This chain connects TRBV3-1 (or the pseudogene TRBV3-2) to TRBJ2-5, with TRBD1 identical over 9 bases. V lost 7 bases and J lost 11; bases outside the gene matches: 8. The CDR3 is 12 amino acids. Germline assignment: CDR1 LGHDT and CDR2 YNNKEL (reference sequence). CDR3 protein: CASTPGQGNQYF. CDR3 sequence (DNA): TGTGCCAGCACGCCGGGACAGGGCAATCAGTACTTC.

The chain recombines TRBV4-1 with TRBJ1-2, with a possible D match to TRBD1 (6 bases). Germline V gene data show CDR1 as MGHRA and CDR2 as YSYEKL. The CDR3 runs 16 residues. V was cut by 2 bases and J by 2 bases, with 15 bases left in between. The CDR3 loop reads CASSQSFGGGNYGYTF. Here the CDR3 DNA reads TGCGCCAGCAGCCAAAGTTTTGGGGGCGGGAACTATGGCTACACCTTC.

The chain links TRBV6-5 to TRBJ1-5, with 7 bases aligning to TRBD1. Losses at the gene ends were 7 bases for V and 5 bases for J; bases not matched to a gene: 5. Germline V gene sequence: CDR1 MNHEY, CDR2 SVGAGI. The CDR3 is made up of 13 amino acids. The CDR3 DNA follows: TGTGCCAGCACACAGGGGTGGGATCAGCCCCAGCATTTT. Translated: CASTQGWDQPQHF.

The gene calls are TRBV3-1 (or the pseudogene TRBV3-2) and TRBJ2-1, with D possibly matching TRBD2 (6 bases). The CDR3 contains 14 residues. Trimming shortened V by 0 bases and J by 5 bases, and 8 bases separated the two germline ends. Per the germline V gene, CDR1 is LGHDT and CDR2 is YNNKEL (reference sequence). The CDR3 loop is CASSQDRRDNEQFF. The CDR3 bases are TGTGCCAGCAGCCAAGATCGGAGGGACAATGAGCAGTTCTTC.

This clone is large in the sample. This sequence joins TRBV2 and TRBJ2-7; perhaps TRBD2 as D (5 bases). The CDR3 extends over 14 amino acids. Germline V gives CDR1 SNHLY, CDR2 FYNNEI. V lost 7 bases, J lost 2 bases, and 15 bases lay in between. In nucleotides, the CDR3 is TGTGCCAGCAAATTTGGACTCGACACCTACGAGCAGTACTTC. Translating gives CASKFGLDTYEQYF.

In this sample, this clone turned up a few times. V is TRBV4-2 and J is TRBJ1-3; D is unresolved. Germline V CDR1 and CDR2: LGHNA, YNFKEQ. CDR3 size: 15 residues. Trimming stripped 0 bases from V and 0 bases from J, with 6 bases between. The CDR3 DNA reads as TGTGCCAGCAGCCAAGACCCATTCTCTGGAAACACCATATATTTT. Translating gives CASSQDPFSGNTIYF.

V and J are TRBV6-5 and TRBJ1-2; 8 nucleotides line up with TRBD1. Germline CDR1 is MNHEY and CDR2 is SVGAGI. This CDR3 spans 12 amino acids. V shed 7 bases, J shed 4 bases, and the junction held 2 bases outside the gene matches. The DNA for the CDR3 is TGTGCCAGCAAAACAGGGGGCTATGGCTACACCTTC. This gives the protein CASKTGGYGYTF.